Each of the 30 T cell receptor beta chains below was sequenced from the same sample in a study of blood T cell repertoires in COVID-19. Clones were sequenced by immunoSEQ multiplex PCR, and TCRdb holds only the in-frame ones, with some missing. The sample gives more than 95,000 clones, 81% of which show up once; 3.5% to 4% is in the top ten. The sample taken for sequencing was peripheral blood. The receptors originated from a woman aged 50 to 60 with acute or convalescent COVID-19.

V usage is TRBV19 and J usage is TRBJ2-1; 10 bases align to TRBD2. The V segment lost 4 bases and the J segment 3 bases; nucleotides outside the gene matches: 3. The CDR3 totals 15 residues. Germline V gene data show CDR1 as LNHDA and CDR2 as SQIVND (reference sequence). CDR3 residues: CASSTLAGGYNEQFF. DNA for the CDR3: TGTGCCAGTAGTACCTTAGCGGGAGGCTACAATGAGCAGTTCTTC.

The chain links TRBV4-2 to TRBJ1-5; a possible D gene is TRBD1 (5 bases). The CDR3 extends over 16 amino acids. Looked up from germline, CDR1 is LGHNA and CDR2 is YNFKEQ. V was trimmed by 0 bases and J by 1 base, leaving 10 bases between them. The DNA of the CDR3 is TGTGCCAGCAGCCAAGAACGGGGGATGAGCAATCAGCCCCAGCATTTT. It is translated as CASSQERGMSNQPQHF.

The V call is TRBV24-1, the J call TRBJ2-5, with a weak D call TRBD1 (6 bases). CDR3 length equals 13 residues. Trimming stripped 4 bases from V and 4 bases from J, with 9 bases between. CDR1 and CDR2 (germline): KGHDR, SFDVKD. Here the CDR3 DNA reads TGTGCCACCAGTGACAGGGGTCGAGAGACCCAGTACTTC. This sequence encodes CATSDRGRETQYF.

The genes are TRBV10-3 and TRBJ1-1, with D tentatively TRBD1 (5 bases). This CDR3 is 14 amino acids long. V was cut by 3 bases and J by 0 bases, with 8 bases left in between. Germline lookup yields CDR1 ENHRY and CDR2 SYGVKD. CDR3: CAISDQGMNTEAFF. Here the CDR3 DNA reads TGTGCCATCAGTGATCAGGGAATGAACACTGAAGCTTTCTTT.

The CDR3 reads CAWSVASGYEQYF. In DNA form, the CDR3 reads TGTGCCTGGAGTGTAGCGTCTGGCTACGAGCAGTACTTC. This rearrangement joins TRBV30 to TRBJ2-7; D not resolved. Germline assignment: CDR1 GTSNPN and CDR2 SVGIG (reference sequence). The CDR3 has 13 amino acids. V lost 0 bases and J lost 3, with 9 bases in between.

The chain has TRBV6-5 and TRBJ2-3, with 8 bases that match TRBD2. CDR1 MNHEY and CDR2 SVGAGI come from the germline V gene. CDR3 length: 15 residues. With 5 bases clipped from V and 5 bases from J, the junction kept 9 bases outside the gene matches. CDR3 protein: CASSPRGGVVDTQYF. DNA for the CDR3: TGTGCCAGCAGTCCCCGGGGGGGGGTAGTAGATACGCAGTATTTT.

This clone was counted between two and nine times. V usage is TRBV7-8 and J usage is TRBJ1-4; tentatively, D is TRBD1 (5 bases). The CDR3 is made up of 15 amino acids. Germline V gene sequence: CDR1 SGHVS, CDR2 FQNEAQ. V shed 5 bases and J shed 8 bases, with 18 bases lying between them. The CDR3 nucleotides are TGTGCCAGCAGCGATGCGGCAGGGTCGGAGGAAAAACTGTTTTTT. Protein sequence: CASSDAAGSEEKLFF.

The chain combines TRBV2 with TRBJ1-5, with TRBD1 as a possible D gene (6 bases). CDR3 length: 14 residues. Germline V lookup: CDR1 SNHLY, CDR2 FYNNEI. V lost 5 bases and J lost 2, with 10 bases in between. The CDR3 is CASSPQGGNQPQHF. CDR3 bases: TGTGCCAGCAGTCCACAGGGTGGCAATCAGCCCCAGCATTTT.

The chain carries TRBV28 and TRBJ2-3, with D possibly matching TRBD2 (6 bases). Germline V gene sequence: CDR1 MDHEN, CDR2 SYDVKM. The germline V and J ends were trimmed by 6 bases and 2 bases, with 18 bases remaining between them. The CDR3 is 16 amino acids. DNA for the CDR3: TGTGCCAGCAGCCTCAGCGGTGCGGGAAACACAGATACGCAGTATTTT. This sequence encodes CASSLSGAGNTDTQYF.

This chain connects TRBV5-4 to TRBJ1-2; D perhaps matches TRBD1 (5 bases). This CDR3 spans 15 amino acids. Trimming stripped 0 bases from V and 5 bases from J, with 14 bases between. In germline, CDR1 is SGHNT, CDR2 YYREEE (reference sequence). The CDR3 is CASSLGQGRGYGYTF. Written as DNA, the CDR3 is TGTGCCAGCAGCTTGGGACAAGGCCGGGGGTATGGCTACACCTTC.

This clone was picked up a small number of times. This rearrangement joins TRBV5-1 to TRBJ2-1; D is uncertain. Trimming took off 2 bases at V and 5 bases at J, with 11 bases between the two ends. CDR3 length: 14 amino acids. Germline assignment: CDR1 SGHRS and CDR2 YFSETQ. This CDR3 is CASSLNLVNNEQFF. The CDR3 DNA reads TGCGCCAGCAGCTTAAACTTAGTAAACAATGAGCAGTTCTTC.

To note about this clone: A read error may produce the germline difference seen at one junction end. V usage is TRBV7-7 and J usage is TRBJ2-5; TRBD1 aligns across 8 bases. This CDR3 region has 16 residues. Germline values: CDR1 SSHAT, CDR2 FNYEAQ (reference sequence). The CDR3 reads CASSLGGQVQGETQYF. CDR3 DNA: TGTGCTAGCAGCTTAGGGGGACAGGTTCAGGGAGAGACCCAGTACTTC.

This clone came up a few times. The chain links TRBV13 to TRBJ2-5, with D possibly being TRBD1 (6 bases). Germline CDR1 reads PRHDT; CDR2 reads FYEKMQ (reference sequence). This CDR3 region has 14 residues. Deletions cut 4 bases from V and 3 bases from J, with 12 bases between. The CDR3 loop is CASSSYNREETQYF. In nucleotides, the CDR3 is TGTGCCAGCAGCTCGTATAACAGGGAAGAGACCCAGTACTTC.

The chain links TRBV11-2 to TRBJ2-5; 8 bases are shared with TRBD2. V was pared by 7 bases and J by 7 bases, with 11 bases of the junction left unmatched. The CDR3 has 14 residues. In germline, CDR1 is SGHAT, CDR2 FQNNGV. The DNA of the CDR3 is TGTGCCAGCACCTTTACAGCGGGGGATGGGACCCAGTACTTC. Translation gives CASTFTAGDGTQYF.

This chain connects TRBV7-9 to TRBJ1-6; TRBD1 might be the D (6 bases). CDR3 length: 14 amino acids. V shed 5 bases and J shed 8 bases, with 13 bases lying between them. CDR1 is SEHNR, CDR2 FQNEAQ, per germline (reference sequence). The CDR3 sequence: CASSRTDEYSPLHF. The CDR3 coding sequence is TGTGCCAGCAGCCGGACAGACGAATATTCACCCCTCCACTTT.

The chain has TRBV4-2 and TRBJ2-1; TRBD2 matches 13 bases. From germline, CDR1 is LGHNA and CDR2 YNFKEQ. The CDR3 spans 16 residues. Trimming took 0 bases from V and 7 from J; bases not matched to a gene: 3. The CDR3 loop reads CASSQDATSGGNEQFF. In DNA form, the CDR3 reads TGTGCCAGCAGCCAAGATGCGACTAGCGGGGGGAATGAGCAGTTCTTC.

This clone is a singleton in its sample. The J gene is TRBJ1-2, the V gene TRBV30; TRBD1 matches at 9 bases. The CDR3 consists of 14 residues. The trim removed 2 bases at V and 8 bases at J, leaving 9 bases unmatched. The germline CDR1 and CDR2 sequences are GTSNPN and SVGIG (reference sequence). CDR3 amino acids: CAWSPGTGFSGYTF. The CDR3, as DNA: TGTGCCTGGAGTCCCGGGACAGGGTTTAGCGGCTACACCTTC.

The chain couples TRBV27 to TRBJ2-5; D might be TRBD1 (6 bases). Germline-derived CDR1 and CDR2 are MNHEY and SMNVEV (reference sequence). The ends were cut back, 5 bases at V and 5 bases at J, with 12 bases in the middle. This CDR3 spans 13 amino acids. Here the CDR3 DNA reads TGTGCCAGCAGTCCCCAGGGGCGGGAGACCCAGTACTTC. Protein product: CASSPQGRETQYF.

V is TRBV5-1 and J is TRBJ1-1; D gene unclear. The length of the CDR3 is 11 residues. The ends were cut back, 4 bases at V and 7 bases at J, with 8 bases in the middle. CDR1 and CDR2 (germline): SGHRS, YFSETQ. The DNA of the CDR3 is TGCGCCAGCAGCAACGCGGGTGAAGCTTTCTTT. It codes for CASSNAGEAFF. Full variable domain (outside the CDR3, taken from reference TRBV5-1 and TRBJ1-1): KAGVTQTPRYLIKTRGQQVTLSCSPISGHRSVSWYQQTPGQGLQFLFEYFSETQRNKGNFPGRFSGRQFSNSRSEMNVSTLELGDSALYLCASSNAGEAFFGQGTRLTVV.

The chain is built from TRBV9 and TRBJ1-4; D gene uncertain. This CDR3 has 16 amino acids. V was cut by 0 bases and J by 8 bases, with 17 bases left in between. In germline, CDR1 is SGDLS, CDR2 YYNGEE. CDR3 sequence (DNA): TGTGCCAGCAGCGTAGAAGCGGGAGGGAGGAGCGAAAAACTGTTTTTT. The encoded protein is CASSVEAGGRSEKLFF.

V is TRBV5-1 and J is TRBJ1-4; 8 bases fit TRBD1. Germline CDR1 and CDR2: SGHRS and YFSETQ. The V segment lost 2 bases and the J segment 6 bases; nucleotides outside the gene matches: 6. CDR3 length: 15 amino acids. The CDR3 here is CASSFRTGRDEKLFF. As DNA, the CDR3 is TGCGCCAGCAGCTTTAGGACAGGGAGGGATGAAAAACTGTTTTTT.

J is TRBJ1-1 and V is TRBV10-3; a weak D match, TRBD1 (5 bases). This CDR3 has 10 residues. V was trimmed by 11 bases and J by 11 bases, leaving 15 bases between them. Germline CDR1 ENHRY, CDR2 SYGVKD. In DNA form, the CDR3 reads TGTGCCCCTCGGGGGGTATGGGCTTTCTTT. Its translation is CAPRGVWAFF.

Written as DNA, the CDR3 is TGTGCCAGCAGTCGACTTTCAGATACGCAGTATTTT. Protein product: CASSRLSDTQYF. The V call is TRBV3-1 (or the pseudogene TRBV3-2), the J call TRBJ2-3; D gene ambiguous. This CDR3 contains 12 residues. The germline V gene encodes CDR1 LGHDT and CDR2 YNNKEL (reference sequence). Trimming stripped 6 bases from V and 4 bases from J, with 8 bases between.

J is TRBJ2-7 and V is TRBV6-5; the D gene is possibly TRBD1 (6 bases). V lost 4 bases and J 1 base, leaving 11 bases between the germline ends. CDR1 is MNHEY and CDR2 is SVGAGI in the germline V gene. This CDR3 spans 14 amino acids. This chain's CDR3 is CASSSRGQSYEQYF. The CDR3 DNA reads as TGTGCCAGCAGTTCCCGTGGACAGTCCTACGAGCAGTACTTC.

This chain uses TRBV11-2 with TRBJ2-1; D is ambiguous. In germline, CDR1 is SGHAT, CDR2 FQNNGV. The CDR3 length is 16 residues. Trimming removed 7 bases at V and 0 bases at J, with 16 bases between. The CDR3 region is CASMRSAASSYNEQFF. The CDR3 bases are TGTGCCAGCATGCGATCGGCGGCTAGCTCCTACAATGAGCAGTTCTTC.

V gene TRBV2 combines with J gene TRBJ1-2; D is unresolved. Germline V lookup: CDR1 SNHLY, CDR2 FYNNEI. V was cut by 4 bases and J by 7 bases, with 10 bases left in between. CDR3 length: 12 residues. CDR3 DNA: TGTGCCAGCAGTGCAAAGCGCGTTGGCTACACCTTC. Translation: CASSAKRVGYTF.

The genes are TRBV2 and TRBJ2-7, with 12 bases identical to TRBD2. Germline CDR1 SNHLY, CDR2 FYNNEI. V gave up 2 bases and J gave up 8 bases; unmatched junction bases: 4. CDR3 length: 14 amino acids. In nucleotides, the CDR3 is TGTGCCAGCAGTGAAAGGCTAGCGGGAGGGAAGCAGTACTTC. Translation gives CASSERLAGGKQYF.

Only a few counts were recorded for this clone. CDR3 amino acids: CSASGQLNTEAFF. In DNA, the CDR3 is TGCAGTGCTAGTGGGCAGTTGAACACTGAAGCTTTCTTT. This chain uses TRBV20-1 with TRBJ1-1; D call uncertain. The V gene lost 3 bases and the J gene lost 0 bases, with 8 bases spanning the gap. The CDR3 is made up of 13 amino acids. The germline V gene has CDR1 DFQATT and CDR2 SNEGSKA (reference sequence).

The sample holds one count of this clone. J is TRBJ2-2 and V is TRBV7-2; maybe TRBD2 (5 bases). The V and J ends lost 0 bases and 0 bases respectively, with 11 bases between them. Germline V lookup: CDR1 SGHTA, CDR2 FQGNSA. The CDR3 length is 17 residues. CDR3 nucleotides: TGTGCCAGCAGCTTAGCCCCCCTAGCTTCGAACACCGGGGAGCTGTTTTTT. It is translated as CASSLAPLASNTGELFF.

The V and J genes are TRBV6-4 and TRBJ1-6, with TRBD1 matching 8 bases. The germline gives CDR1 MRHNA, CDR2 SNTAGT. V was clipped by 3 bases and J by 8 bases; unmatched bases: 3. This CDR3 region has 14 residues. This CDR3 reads CASSERQGYSPLHF. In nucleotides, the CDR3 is TGTGCCAGCAGTGAGAGACAGGGGTATTCACCCCTCCACTTT.